This TCR beta chain emerged from a study of cytotoxic CD8 clonotypes in ibrutinib-treated CLL. The overall study: Some 25 partial and 2 complete responses; at median roughly 68 months, around 14 remitted, roughly 12 progressed.

Sequenced by immunoSEQ multiplex PCR; TCRdb stores in-frame clones only, minus some. The sample records roughly 220,000 clones, 60% to 80% being singletons. General study results and limits: Pretreatment clonality was elevated relative to age-matched healthy donors and paralleled circulating CD8+ T-cell counts.

Concerning this clone: The antigen remains undetermined.

The germline V and J ends were trimmed by 4 bases and 6 bases, with 5 bases remaining between them. Germline V gene sequence: CDR1 SGHVS, CDR2 FNYEAQ. CDR3 size: 11 residues. The source was PBMCs, collected after 12 months of ibrutinib treatment. This clonotype was obtained from a human donor with chronic lymphocytic leukemia. The chain is built from TRBV7-6 and TRBJ2-3; the D is unclear. The CDR3 spells CASSYSDTQYF. Here the CDR3 DNA reads TGTGCCAGCAGCTACAGTGATACGCAGTATTTT.